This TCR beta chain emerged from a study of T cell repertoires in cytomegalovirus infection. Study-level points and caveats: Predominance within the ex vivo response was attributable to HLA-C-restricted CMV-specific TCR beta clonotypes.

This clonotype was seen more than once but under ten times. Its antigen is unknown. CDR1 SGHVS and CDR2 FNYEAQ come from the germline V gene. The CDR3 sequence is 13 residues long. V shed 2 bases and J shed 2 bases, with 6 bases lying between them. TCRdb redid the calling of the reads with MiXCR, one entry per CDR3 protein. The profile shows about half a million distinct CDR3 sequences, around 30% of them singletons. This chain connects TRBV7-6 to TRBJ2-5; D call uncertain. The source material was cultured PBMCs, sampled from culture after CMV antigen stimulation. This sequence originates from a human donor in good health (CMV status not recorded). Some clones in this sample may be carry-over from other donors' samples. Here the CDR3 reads CASSLLLQETQYF. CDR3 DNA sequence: TGTGCCAGCAGCTTACTTCTTCAAGAGACCCAGTACTTC.